The 10 T cell receptor beta chains presented below share a single source sample, sequenced in a study of T cell clusters in autoimmune cytopenias. TRB amplification used roughly 250 ng of peripheral blood genomic DNA. TRB was amplified by touch-down multiplex PCR, primer pools A and B combined. TCRdb reprocessed the multiplex PCR reads and keeps a single row for each CDR3 protein, giving no DNA. The listing records approximately 6,400 distinct CDR3 sequences. The sequencing sample was made of peripheral blood. These receptors all stem from a human donor with an autoimmune cytopenia or autoimmune hepatitis (not recorded which).

Judged by frequency, this clonotype is medium-sized. The chain employs TRBV19 and TRBJ2-3; TCRdb names TRBD2, which stays unverified in the absence of DNA. Germline V gene lookup returns CDR1 LNHDA and CDR2 SQIVND (reference sequence). There are 14 residues in the CDR3. CDR3 loop: CASSIGPLTDTQYF.

By frequency, this clonotype registers medium-sized. This sequence joins TRBV29-1 and TRBJ1-2. This CDR3 has 14 residues. From germline, CDR1 is SQVTM and CDR2 ANQGSEA. The CDR3 reads CSVGGPVGDYGYTF. The variable domain in full, with the rest retrieved from reference TRBV29-1 and TRBJ1-2, is SAVISQKPSRDICQRGTSLTIQCQVDSQVTMMFWYRQQPGQSLTLIATANQGSEATYESGFVIDKFPISRPNLTFSTLTVSNMSPEDSSIYLCSVGGPVGDYGYTFGSGTRLTVV.

The chain uses TRBV5-3 and TRBJ2-7; the D gene TCRdb calls, TRBD1, cannot be checked with no DNA. TRBV5-3 carries the ORF label, with uncertain function. CDR3 size: 16 residues. CDR3 loop: CARSVTGAQFSYEQYF.

By frequency, this clonotype registers medium-sized. V and J are TRBV6-6 and TRBJ2-1; TCRdb lists TRBD1, though no DNA is available to test this call. Germline CDR1 reads MNHNY; CDR2 reads SVGAGI (reference sequence). CDR3 size: 14 residues. The CDR3: CASSHRFDSNEQFF.

This rearrangement joins TRBV29-1 to TRBJ1-1. The CDR3 length is 14 residues. In germline, CDR1 is SQVTM, CDR2 ANQGSEA. This chain's CDR3 is CSGSPRGPYTEAFF.

This clonotype is deemed medium-sized by its frequency. The chain links TRBV6-5 to TRBJ1-5; there is no DNA to check the TCRdb D call of TRBD1. The CDR3 extends over 16 amino acids. Per germline, CDR1 MNHEY and CDR2 SVGAGI. This CDR3 reads CASSYSGGGGNQPQHF.

V gene TRBV30 combines with J gene TRBJ2-7; the D call of TRBD1 rests on TCRdb alone, since no DNA is present to check it. This CDR3 has 17 residues. Germline V CDR1 and CDR2: GTSNPN, SVGIG (reference sequence). CDR3 region: CAWSAWYRGLETYEQYF.

The chain uses TRBV30 and TRBJ1-4; TCRdb outputs TRBD1, but without DNA this stays unchecked. Germline V CDR1 and CDR2: GTSNPN, SVGIG (reference sequence). The CDR3 runs 14 residues. The CDR3 reads CAWSTGTGNEKLFF.

The CDR3 is CASSLTDRAAEQFF. The rearrangement uses TRBV13 and TRBJ2-1; TCRdb proposes TRBD1, but this gene call is untestable without DNA. This CDR3 region has 14 residues. In germline, CDR1 is PRHDT, CDR2 FYEKMQ (reference sequence).

The chain uses TRBV4-2 and TRBJ1-5; TCRdb outputs TRBD1, but without DNA this stays unchecked. The CDR3 loop spans 15 amino acids. Per the germline V gene, CDR1 is LGHNA and CDR2 is YNFKEQ. This CDR3 is CASSQTDNYNQPQHF.